The sequence of this TCR beta chain was determined in a study of human T cells and chemical hapten exposure. Study-wide context: The study patch tested 0.01% DPC on the upper back and read results at 6 days.

This sample's time point: patch test 1, 2 weeks after DPC sensitization. Treatment specified: therapeutic diphenylcyclopropenone sensitization with weekly scalp DPC. Total RNA was isolated from unfractionated whole blood. Unmatched junction bases numbered 3, after V lost 7 bases and J lost 3 bases. CDR3 length: 15 amino acids. The V gene's germline CDR1 is KGHDR and CDR2 SFDVKD. Unique molecular identifiers were attached to individual cDNA molecules within the library. TCRdb re-derived calls from the RACE reads in MiXCR, one entry per CDR3 protein. The sample contains more than 35,000 distinct CDR3 sequences, roughly 6.4% of which appear only once.

The rearrangement uses TRBV24-1 and TRBJ2-2, with 11 bases fitting TRBD1. This clonotype was obtained from a woman in her 30s with alopecia areata. Some clones in this sample may be carry-over from other donors' samples. This specimen was whole blood, taken in connection with sensitization to the hapten diphenylcyclopropenone (DPC). The CDR3 DNA follows: TGTGCCACCAGCGGACAGGGGGCGGACACCGGGGAGCTGTTTTTT. It translates to CATSGQGADTGELFF.